This is a list of T cell receptor beta chains from one sample in a study of blood T cell repertoires in COVID-19. Profiled with immunoSEQ multiplex PCR; TCRdb holds only in-frame clones, not every one. The profile shows about 400,000 clones, less than 90% of them singletons. The sequenced sample consisted of PBMCs or T cells enriched from blood (not recorded which). These receptors were taken from a woman in her 30s who had recovered from COVID-19. CDR3s include the opening cysteine and the closing phenylalanine or tryptophan. The D gene is left open where the match is weak. Clone size appears in some rows only: once, few, many, or a class for an expanded clone.

j_call: TRBJ2-2
cdr3_length: 16
v_call: TRBV28
d_call: TRBD2
clone_size: .
cdr3_nt: TGTGCCAGCAGTTCTAGCGGGAGCACGAACACCGGGGAGCTGTTTTTT
cdr3_aa: CASSSSGSTNTGELFF

j_call: TRBJ2-1
cdr3_length: 15
v_call: TRBV27
d_call: TRBD1
clone_size: .
cdr3_nt: TGTGCCAGCAGTCCCGGGACAGGGGGCCGGAATGAGCAGTTCTTC
cdr3_aa: CASSPGTGGRNEQFF

j_call: TRBJ2-5
cdr3_length: 14
v_call: TRBV11-2
d_call: .
clone_size: .
cdr3_nt: TGTGCCAGCAGCTTAAACAGGGTTCGAGAGACCCAGTACTTC
cdr3_aa: CASSLNRVRETQYF

j_call: TRBJ2-1
cdr3_length: 15
v_call: TRBV5-1
d_call: .
clone_size: .
cdr3_nt: TGCGCCAGCAGCTTCGGGGGCGGGAGTCGCGATGAGCAGTTCTTC
cdr3_aa: CASSFGGGSRDEQFF

j_call: TRBJ1-2
cdr3_length: 17
v_call: TRBV11-3
d_call: .
clone_size: .
cdr3_nt: TGTGCCAGCAGCTTAGGTTCCAAACGACTCGCAGGGTCTGGCTACACCTTC
cdr3_aa: CASSLGSKRLAGSGYTF

j_call: TRBJ1-4
cdr3_length: 16
v_call: TRBV2
d_call: TRBD1
clone_size: .
cdr3_nt: TGTGCCAGCAGTCCGGACAGGGGAGCTCTTGGTGAAAAACTGTTTTTT
cdr3_aa: CASSPDRGALGEKLFF

j_call: TRBJ1-1
cdr3_length: 14
v_call: TRBV28
d_call: .
clone_size: .
cdr3_nt: TGTGCCAGCAGGGTGGGAGACCAGAACACTGAAGCTTTCTTT
cdr3_aa: CASRVGDQNTEAFF

j_call: TRBJ2-5
cdr3_length: 13
v_call: TRBV12-3/TRBV12-4
d_call: .
clone_size: .
cdr3_nt: TGTGCCAGCAGTACCAACTCCATCGAGACCCAGTACTTC
cdr3_aa: CASSTNSIETQYF

j_call: TRBJ2-3
cdr3_length: 14
v_call: TRBV2
d_call: .
clone_size: .
cdr3_nt: TGTGCCAGCAGTGGACAGCTGAACCCAGATACGCAGTATTTT
cdr3_aa: CASSGQLNPDTQYF

j_call: TRBJ1-2
cdr3_length: 15
v_call: TRBV6-5
d_call: .
clone_size: .
cdr3_nt: TGTGCCAGCAGTACAGCGAGGGAAGACCCTTTTGGCTACACCTTC
cdr3_aa: CASSTAREDPFGYTF

j_call: TRBJ2-5
cdr3_length: 15
v_call: TRBV5-1
d_call: TRBD1
clone_size: .
cdr3_nt: TGCGCCAGCAGCTCGGGACAGGGCGGAGGGGAGACCCAGTACTTC
cdr3_aa: CASSSGQGGGETQYF

j_call: TRBJ2-7
cdr3_length: 14
v_call: TRBV7-6
d_call: TRBD2
clone_size: .
cdr3_nt: TGTGCCAGCAGCTTATGGGAGGGAGACTACGAGCAGTACTTC
cdr3_aa: CASSLWEGDYEQYF

j_call: TRBJ1-5
cdr3_length: 14
v_call: TRBV2
d_call: .
clone_size: .
cdr3_nt: TGTGCCAGCAGTCGACAGGATAGCAATCAGCCCCAGCATTTT
cdr3_aa: CASSRQDSNQPQHF

j_call: TRBJ2-7
cdr3_length: 12
v_call: TRBV5-8
d_call: .
clone_size: once
cdr3_nt: TGTGCCAGCAGCTTGCCGGGCTACGAGCAGTACTTC
cdr3_aa: CASSLPGYEQYF

j_call: TRBJ2-7
cdr3_length: 13
v_call: TRBV11-2
d_call: TRBD2
clone_size: .
cdr3_nt: TGTGCCACCAAGCGGGGGGCATCCTACGAGCAGTACTTC
cdr3_aa: CATKRGASYEQYF

j_call: TRBJ2-3
cdr3_length: 15
v_call: TRBV4-2
d_call: .
clone_size: once
cdr3_nt: TGTGCCAGCAGCCAAGATCCCAGCGGAGGGGATACGCAGTATTTT
cdr3_aa: CASSQDPSGGDTQYF

j_call: TRBJ1-2
cdr3_length: 14
v_call: TRBV6-5
d_call: TRBD1
clone_size: .
cdr3_nt: TGTGCCAGCAGCCGGACAGGAACTCGCTATGGCTACACCTTC
cdr3_aa: CASSRTGTRYGYTF

j_call: TRBJ1-2
cdr3_length: 13
v_call: TRBV27
d_call: .
clone_size: .
cdr3_nt: TGTGCCAGCAGTCGGAGGCAGGGGCCCGGCTACACCTTC
cdr3_aa: CASSRRQGPGYTF

j_call: TRBJ2-7
cdr3_length: 13
v_call: TRBV15
d_call: TRBD2
clone_size: .
cdr3_nt: TGTGCCACCAGCAGGACTAGCGGGGGCGAGCAGTACTTC
cdr3_aa: CATSRTSGGEQYF

j_call: TRBJ1-1
cdr3_length: 14
v_call: TRBV7-9
d_call: .
clone_size: .
cdr3_nt: TGTGCCAGCAGCTTAGTACCAGGGAACACTGAAGCTTTCTTT
cdr3_aa: CASSLVPGNTEAFF

j_call: TRBJ1-5
cdr3_length: 20
v_call: TRBV19
d_call: TRBD1
clone_size: .
cdr3_nt: TGTGCCAGTAGTATATTTCGCGGCGGACAGGGGGCTTATAGCAATCAGCCCCAGCATTTT
cdr3_aa: CASSIFRGGQGAYSNQPQHF

j_call: TRBJ1-5
cdr3_length: 15
v_call: TRBV27
d_call: .
clone_size: .
cdr3_nt: TGTGCCAGCAGTCCCTGGCCAGGGGCAAATCAGCCCCAGCATTTT
cdr3_aa: CASSPWPGANQPQHF